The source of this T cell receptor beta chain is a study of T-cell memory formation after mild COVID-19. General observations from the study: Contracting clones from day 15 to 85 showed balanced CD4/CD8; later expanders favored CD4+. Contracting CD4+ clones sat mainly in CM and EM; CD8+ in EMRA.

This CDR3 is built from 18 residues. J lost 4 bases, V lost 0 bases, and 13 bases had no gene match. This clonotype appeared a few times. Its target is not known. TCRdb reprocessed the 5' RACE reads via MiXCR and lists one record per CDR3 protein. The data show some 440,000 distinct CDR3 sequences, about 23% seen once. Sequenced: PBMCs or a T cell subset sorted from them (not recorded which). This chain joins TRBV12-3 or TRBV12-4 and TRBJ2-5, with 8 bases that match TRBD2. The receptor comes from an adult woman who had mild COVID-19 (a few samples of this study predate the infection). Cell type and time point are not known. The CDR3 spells CASSLASGVYPAGETQYF. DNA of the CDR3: TGTGCCAGCAGTTTAGCTAGCGGGGTCTACCCAGCCGGAGAGACCCAGTACTTC.